This T cell receptor beta chain was captured in a study of blood T cell repertoires in COVID-19. Study-wide context: Sites in the United States, Italy and Spain provided acute and convalescent COVID-19 samples. The analysed material was cDNA or gDNA that came from T cells, B-cell-depleted T cells, or PBMCs.

Original methodology: Researchers report that nucleated cell counts were estimated from reference gene primer amplification. Sequencing was performed with immunoSEQ multiplex PCR; in TCRdb, only in-frame clones are kept and a portion is missing. D and trimming come from the DNA, and the V and J calls and clone size come from that table. This table holds around 210,000 clones, roughly 88% found once. The length of the CDR3 is 16 residues. Losses at the gene ends were 5 bases for V and 3 bases for J; bases not matched to a gene: 13. Germline V CDR1 and CDR2: MNHEY, SVGEGT. This sequence was found in a young man with active or convalescent COVID-19. The chain links TRBV6-2 or TRBV6-3 to TRBJ2-7; 7 bases agree with TRBD1. The sequenced material came from peripheral blood. CDR3 sequence: CASSRISGTEIYEQYF. As DNA, the CDR3 is TGTGCCAGCAGTCGAATCTCCGGGACAGAGATCTACGAGCAGTACTTC.